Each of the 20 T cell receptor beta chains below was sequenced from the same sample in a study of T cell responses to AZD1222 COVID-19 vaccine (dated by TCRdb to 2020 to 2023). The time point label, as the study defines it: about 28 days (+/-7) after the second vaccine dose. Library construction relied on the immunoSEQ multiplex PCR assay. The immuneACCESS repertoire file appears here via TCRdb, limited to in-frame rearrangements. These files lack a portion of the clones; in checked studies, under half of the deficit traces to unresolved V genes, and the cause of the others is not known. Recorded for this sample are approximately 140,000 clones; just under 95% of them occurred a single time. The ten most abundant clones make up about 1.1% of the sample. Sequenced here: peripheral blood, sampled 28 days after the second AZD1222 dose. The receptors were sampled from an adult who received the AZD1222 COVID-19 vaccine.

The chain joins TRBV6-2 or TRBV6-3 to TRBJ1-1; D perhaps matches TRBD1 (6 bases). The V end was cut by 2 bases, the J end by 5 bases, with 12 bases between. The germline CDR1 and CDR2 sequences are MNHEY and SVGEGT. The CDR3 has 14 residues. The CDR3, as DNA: TGTGCCAGCAGTTACGTGGAGGGGGTAACTGAAGCTTTCTTT. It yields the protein CASSYVEGVTEAFF.

CDR3 protein: CASSPDRANQETQYF. CDR3 DNA sequence: TGTGCCAGCTCACCAGACAGGGCTAACCAAGAGACCCAGTACTTC. The chain couples TRBV18 to TRBJ2-5; 7 nucleotides match TRBD1. Germline V gene lookup returns CDR1 KGHSH and CDR2 LQKENI. The V segment lost 2 bases and the J segment 0 bases; nucleotides outside the gene matches: 3. CDR3 size: 15 residues.

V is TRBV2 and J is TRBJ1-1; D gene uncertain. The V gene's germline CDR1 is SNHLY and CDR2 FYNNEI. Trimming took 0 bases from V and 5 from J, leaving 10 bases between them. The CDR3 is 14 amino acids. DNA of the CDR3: TGTGCCAGCAGTGAAGCGGTGGGGTGGACTGAAGCTTTCTTT. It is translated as CASSEAVGWTEAFF.

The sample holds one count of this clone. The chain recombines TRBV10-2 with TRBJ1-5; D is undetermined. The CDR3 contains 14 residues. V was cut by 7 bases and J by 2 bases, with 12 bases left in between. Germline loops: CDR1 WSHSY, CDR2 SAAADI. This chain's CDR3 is CASKEVKGNQPQHF. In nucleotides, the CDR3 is TGCGCCAGCAAGGAGGTGAAAGGCAATCAGCCCCAGCATTTT.

The CDR3 sequence is CASSLEQGATNEKLFF. Written as DNA, the CDR3 is TGTGCCAGCAGCTTGGAACAGGGGGCAACTAATGAAAAACTGTTTTTT. V usage is TRBV7-2 and J usage is TRBJ1-4, with 8 bases fitting TRBD1. Germline-derived CDR1 and CDR2 are SGHTA and FQGNSA. This CDR3 is 16 amino acids long. V shed 3 bases and J 0 bases; nucleotides not matched to a gene: 3.

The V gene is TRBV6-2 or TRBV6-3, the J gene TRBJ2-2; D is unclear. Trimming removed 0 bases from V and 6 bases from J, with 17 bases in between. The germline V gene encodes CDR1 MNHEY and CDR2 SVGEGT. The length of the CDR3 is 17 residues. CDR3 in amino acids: CASSYSLGIFMAGELFF. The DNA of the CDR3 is TGTGCCAGCAGTTACTCCCTAGGGATTTTCATGGCCGGGGAGCTGTTTTTT.

The CDR3 nucleotides are TGTGCCAGCAGTGAGGGGTGGGGTAGCGGGAGCCGAAATGAGCAGTTCTTC. Protein sequence: CASSEGWGSGSRNEQFF. V is TRBV6-1 and J is TRBJ2-1; 9 nucleotides match TRBD2. The J segment lost 7 bases and the V segment lost 3 bases, leaving 13 bases of the junction unmatched. Looked up from germline, CDR1 is MNHNS and CDR2 is SASEGT. The CDR3 contains 17 residues.

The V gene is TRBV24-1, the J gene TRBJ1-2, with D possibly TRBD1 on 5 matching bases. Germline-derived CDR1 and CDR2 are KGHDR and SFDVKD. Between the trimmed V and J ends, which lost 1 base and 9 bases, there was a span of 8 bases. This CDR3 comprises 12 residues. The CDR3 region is CATSDLRGSYTF. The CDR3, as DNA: TGTGCCACCAGTGATTTAAGGGGAAGCTACACCTTC.

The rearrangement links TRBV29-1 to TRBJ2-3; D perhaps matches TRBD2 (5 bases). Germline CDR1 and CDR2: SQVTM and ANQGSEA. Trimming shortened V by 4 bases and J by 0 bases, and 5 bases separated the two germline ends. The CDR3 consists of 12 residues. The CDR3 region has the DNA TGCAGCGTTGGGACTAGCACAGATACGCAGTATTTT. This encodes CSVGTSTDTQYF.

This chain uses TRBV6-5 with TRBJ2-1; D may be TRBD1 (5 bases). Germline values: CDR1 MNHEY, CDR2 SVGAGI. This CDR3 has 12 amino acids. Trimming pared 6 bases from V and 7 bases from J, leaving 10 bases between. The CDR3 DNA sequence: TGTGCCAGCAGCCCAACAGGTAATGAGCAGTTCTTC. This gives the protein CASSPTGNEQFF.

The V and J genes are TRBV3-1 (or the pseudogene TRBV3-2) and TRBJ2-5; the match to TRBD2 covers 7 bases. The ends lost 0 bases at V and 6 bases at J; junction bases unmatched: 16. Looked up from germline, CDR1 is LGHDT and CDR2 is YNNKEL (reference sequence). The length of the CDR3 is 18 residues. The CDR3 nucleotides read TGTGCCAGCAGCCAAGATTCAGGGATAGCGGGTCTGGGAAAGACCCAGTACTTC. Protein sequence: CASSQDSGIAGLGKTQYF.

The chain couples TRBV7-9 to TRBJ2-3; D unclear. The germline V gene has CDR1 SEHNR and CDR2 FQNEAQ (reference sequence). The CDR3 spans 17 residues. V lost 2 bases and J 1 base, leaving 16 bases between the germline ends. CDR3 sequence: CASSLKDVVFRTDTQYF. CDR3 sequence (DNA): TGTGCCAGCAGCTTAAAAGACGTGGTCTTCCGCACAGATACGCAGTATTTT.

The CDR3 DNA reads as TGTGCCAGCAGCTTAGAGCGCGGGAGTGGCGTCGGGAATGAGCAGTTCTTC. Protein product: CASSLERGSGVGNEQFF. The V call is TRBV7-9, the J call TRBJ2-1; 7 positions agree with TRBD2. Germline V gene lookup returns CDR1 SEHNR and CDR2 FQNEAQ (reference sequence). This CDR3 is 17 amino acids long. V gave up 1 base and J gave up 7 bases; unmatched junction bases: 13.

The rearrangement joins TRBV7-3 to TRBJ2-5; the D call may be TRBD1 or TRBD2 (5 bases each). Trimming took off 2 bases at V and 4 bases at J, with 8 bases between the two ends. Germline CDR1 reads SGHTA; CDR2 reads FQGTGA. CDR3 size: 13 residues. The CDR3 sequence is CASSLVRGETQYF. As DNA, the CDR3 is TGTGCCAGCAGCTTAGTGAGGGGAGAGACCCAGTACTTC.

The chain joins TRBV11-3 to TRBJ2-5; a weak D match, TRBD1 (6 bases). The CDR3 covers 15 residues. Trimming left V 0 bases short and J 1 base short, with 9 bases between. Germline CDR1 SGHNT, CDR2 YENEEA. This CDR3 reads CASSLDARGQETQYF. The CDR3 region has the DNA TGTGCCAGCAGCTTAGATGCCAGGGGCCAAGAGACCCAGTACTTC. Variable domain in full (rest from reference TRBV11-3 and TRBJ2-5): EAGVVQSPRYKIIEKKQPVAFWCNPISGHNTLYWYLQNLGQGPELLIRYENEEAVDDSQLPKDRFSAERLKGVDSTLKIQPAELGDSAVYLCASSLDARGQETQYFGPGTRLLVL.

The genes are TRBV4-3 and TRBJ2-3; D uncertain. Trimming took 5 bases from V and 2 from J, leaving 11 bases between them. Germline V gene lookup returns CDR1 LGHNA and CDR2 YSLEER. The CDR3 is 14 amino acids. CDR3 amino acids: CASSWDSNTDTQYF. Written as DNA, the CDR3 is TGCGCCAGCAGCTGGGATTCTAACACAGATACGCAGTATTTT.

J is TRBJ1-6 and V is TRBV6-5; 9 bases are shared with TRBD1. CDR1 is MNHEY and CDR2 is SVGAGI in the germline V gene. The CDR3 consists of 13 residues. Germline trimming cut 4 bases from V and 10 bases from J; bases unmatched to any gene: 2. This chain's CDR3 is CASSWDRESPLHF. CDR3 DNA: TGTGCCAGCAGTTGGGACAGGGAGTCACCCCTCCACTTT.

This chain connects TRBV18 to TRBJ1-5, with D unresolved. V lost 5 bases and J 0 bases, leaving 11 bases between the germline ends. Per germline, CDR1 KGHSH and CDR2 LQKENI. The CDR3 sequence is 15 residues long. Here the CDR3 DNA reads TGTGCCAGCTCATCCCGGGCCGATAGCAATCAGCCCCAGCATTTT. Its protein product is CASSSRADSNQPQHF.

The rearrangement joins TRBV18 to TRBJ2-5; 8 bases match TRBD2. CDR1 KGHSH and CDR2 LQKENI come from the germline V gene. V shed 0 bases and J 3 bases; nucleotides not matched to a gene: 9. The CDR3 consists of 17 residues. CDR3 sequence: CASSPPGRGRIEETQYF. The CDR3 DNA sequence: TGTGCCAGCTCACCACCGGGTCGCGGGAGGATTGAAGAGACCCAGTACTTC.

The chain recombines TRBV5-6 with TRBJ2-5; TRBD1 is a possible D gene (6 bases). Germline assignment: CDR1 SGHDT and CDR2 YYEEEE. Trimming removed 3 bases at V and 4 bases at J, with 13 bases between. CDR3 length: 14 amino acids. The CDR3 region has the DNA TGTGCCAGCAGCTCCAGGGGAGTGGGAGAGACCCAGTACTTC. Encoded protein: CASSSRGVGETQYF.